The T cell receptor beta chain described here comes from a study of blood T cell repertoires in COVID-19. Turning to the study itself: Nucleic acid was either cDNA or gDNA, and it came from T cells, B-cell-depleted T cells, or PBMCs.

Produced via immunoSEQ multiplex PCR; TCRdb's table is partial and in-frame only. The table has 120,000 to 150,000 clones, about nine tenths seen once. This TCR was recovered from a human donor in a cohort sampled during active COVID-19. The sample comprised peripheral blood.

CDR3 amino acids: CASSLATSSYNEQFF. Here the CDR3 DNA reads TGTGCCAGCAGCTTAGCAACTAGCAGCTACAATGAGCAGTTCTTC. The chain joins TRBV7-2 to TRBJ2-1; D might be TRBD2 (6 bases). Trimming cost V 0 bases and J 3 bases, with 9 bases left between them. Germline V CDR1 and CDR2: SGHTA, FQGNSA. The CDR3 is 15 residues long.